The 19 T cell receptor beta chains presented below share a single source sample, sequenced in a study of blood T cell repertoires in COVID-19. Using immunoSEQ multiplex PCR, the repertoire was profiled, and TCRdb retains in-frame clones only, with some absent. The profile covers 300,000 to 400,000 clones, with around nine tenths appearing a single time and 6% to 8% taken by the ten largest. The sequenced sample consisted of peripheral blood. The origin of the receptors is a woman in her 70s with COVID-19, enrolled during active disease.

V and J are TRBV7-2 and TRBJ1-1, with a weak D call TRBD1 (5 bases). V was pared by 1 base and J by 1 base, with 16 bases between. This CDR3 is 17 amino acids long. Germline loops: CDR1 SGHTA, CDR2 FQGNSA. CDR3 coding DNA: TGTGCCAGCAGCTTAGTAGGGGCGGGGACCCAGAACACTGAAGCTTTCTTT. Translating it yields CASSLVGAGTQNTEAFF.

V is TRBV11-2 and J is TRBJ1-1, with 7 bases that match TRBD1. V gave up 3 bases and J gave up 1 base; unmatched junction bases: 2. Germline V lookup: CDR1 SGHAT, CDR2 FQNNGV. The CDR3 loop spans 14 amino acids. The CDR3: CASSFSGGNTEAFF. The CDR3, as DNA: TGTGCCAGCAGCTTTTCAGGGGGGAACACTGAAGCTTTCTTT.

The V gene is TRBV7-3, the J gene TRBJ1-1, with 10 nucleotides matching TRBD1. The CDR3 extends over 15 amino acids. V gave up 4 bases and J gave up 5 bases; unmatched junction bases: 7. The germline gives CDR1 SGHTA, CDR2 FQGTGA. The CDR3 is CASSYRQGARTEAFF. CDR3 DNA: TGTGCCAGCAGCTATCGACAGGGGGCGAGAACTGAAGCTTTCTTT.

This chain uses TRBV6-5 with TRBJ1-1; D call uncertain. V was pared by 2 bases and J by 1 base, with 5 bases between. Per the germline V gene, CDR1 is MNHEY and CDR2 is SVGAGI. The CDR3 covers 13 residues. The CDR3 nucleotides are TGTGCCAGCAGTTACGGGCCGAACACTGAAGCTTTCTTT. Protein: CASSYGPNTEAFF.

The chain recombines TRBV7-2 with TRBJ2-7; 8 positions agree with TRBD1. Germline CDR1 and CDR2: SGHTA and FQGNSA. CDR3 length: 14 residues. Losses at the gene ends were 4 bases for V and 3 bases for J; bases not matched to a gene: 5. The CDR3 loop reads CASSSSGQVYEQYF. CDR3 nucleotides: TGTGCCAGCAGCTCATCGGGACAGGTCTACGAGCAGTACTTC.

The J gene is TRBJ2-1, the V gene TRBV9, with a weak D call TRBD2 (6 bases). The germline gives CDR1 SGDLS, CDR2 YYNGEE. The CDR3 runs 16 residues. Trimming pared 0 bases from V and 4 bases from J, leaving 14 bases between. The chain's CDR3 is CASSVEGRTAYNEQFF. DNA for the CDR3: TGTGCCAGCAGCGTAGAAGGGAGGACTGCTTACAATGAGCAGTTCTTC.

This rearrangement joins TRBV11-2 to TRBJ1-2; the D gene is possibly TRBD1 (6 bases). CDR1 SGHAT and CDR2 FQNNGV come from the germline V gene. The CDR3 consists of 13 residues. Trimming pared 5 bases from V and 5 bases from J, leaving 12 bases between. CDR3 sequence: CASSTGTSYGYTF. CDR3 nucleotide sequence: TGTGCCAGCAGCACCGGGACAAGTTATGGCTACACCTTC.

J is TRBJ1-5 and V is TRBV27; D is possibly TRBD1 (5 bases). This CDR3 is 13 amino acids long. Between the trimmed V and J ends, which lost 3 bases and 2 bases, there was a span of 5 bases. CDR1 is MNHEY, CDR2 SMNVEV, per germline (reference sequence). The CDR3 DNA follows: TGTGCCAGCAGTTTGACAGGCAATCAGCCCCAGCATTTT. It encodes CASSLTGNQPQHF.

The CDR3 bases are TGCAGCGTTGTCGACAGTCTAGAAGCTTTCTTT. It translates to CSVVDSLEAFF. This chain links TRBV29-1 with TRBJ1-1; TRBD1 is a possible D gene (5 bases). The CDR3 runs 11 residues. From germline, CDR1 is SQVTM and CDR2 ANQGSEA. The V and J ends lost 4 bases and 8 bases respectively, with 11 bases between them.

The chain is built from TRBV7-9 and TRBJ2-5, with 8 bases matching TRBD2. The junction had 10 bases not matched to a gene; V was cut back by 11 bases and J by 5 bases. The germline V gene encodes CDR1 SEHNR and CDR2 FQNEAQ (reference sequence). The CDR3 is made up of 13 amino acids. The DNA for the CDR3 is TGTGCCTTCCCCGGGGGGGCAGGCGAGACCCAGTACTTC. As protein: CAFPGGAGETQYF.

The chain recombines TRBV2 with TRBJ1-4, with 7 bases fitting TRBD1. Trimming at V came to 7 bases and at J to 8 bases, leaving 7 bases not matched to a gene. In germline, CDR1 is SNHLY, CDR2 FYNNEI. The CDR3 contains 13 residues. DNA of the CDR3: TGTGCCAGCAACCGGGACAGTCGGGAAAAACTGTTTTTT. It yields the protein CASNRDSREKLFF.

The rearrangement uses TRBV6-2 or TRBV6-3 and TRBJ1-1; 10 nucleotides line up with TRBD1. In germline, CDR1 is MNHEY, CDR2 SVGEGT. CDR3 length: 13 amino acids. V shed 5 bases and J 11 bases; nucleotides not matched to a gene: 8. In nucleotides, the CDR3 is TGTGCCAGCAGTCGACAGGGGGCCCCCGGTGCTTTCTTT. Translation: CASSRQGAPGAFF.

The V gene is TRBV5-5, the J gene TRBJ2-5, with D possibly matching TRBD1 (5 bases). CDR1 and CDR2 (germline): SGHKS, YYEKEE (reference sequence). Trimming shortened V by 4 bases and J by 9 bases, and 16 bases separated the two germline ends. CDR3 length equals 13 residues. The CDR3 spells CASSPSPTVAQYF. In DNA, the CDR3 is TGTGCCAGCAGCCCGTCCCCGACAGTTGCCCAGTACTTC.

CDR3 amino acids: CASSDERGLQETQYF. CDR3 sequence (DNA): TGCGCCAGCAGTGATGAGCGGGGGTTGCAAGAGACCCAGTACTTC. The rearrangement uses TRBV10-1 and TRBJ2-5, with TRBD2 identical over 8 bases. This CDR3 spans 15 amino acids. Germline assignment: CDR1 WNHNN and CDR2 SYGVQD (reference sequence). The trim removed 3 bases at V and 2 bases at J, leaving 5 bases unmatched.

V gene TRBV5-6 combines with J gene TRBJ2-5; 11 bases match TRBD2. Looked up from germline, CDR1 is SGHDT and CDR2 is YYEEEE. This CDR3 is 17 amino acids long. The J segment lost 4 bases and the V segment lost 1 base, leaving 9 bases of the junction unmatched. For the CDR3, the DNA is TGTGCCAGCAGCTTGTATAGCGGGGGGGCAAATCGAGAGACCCAGTACTTC. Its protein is CASSLYSGGANRETQYF.

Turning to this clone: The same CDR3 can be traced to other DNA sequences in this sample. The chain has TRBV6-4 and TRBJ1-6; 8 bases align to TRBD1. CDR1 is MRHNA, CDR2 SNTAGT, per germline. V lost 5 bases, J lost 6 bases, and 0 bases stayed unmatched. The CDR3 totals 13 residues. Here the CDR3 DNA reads TGTGCCAGCAGTACAGGGGGTAATTCACCCCTCCACTTT. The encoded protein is CASSTGGNSPLHF.

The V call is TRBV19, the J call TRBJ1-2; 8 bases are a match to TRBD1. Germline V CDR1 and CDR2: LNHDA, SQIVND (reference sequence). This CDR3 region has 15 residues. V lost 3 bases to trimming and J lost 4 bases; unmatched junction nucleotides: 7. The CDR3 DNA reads TGTGCCAGTAGTATCCAAGCGACAGGGGTCTATGGCTACACCTTC. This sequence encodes CASSIQATGVYGYTF.

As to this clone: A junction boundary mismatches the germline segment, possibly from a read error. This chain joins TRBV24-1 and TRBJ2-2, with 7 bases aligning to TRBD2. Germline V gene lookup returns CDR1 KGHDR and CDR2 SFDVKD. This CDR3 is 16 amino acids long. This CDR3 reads CATSDSRRGNAGELFF. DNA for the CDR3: TGTGCCACCAGTGATAGTAGGCGGGGGAACGCCGGGGAGCTGTTTTTT.

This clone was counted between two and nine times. Here the CDR3 DNA reads TGTGCCACCAGTCGTGGGGGGGCGCAAACTGAAGCTTTCTTT. Protein product: CATSRGGAQTEAFF. The rearrangement links TRBV24-1 to TRBJ1-1, with D maybe TRBD1 (6 bases). V shed 6 bases and J shed 5 bases, with 15 bases lying between them. The CDR3 has 14 amino acids. Germline CDR1 reads KGHDR; CDR2 reads SFDVKD.